This TCR beta chain was recovered during a study of shared clonotypes between healthy human individuals. Study outcomes and limitations: Rarefaction indicated that sorted-subset sequencing remained incomplete although depth was large.

The CDR3 is made up of 15 amino acids. The V and J ends lost 0 bases and 2 bases respectively, with 10 bases between them. Germline CDR1 SGDLS, CDR2 YYNGEE. Here immunoSEQ multiplex PCR was the method, and the copy in TCRdb shows in-frame clones only, minus some. The sample holds 2 million to 2.5 million clones, just over 90% seen once. Details on this clone: What it binds is not known.

The sequenced material came from naive CD4+ T cells from PBMCs. Subset of the sample: CD45RA+ positively selected. This receptor was obtained from a man aged 18 to 30 in good health. Some clones in this sample may be carry-over from other donors' samples. The chain uses TRBV9 and TRBJ2-3; a possible D gene is TRBD2 (5 bases). Here the CDR3 reads CASSVVSLATDTQYF. In nucleotides, the CDR3 is TGTGCCAGCAGCGTAGTTAGTCTAGCCACAGATACGCAGTATTTT.